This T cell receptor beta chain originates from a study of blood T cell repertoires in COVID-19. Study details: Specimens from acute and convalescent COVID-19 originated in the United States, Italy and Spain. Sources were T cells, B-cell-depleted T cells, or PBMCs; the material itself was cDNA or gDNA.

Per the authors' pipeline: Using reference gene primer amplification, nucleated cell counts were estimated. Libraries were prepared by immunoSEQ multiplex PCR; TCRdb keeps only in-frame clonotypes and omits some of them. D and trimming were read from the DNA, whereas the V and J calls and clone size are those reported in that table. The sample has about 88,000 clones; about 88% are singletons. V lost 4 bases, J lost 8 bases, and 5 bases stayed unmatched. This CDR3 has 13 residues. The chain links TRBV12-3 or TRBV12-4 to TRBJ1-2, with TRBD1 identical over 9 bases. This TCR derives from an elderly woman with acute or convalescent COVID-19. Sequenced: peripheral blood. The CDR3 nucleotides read TGTGCCAGCAGTTACACAGGGGGCCGAGGCTACACCTTC. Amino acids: CASSYTGGRGYTF.